One and the same sample provided the 30 T cell receptor beta chains below, sequenced in a study of cytomegalovirus exposure and HLA in healthy donors. Amplification used 60 Vbeta primers and 13 Jbeta primers. Clones were sequenced by immunoSEQ multiplex PCR, and TCRdb holds only the in-frame ones, with some missing. This table holds more than 65,000 clones, around two thirds found once. Sequenced input: PBMCs. These TCRs come from a woman between 45 and 60 years old in good health and CMV-seropositive.

This chain links TRBV2 with TRBJ1-5, with 7 bases aligning to TRBD1. Per the germline V gene, CDR1 is SNHLY and CDR2 is FYNNEI. The CDR3 has 15 residues. The ends lost 7 bases at V and 6 bases at J; junction bases unmatched: 12. The CDR3 DNA sequence: TGTGCCAGCACGGGTGGACTCCAGGGGGGTCAGCCCCAGCATTTT. This encodes CASTGGLQGGQPQHF. Drawing the rest from reference TRBV2 and TRBJ1-5, the complete variable domain is EPEVTQTPSHQVTQMGQEVILRCVPISNHLYFYWYRQILGQKVEFLVSFYNNEISEKSEIFDDQFSVERPDGSNFTLKIRSTKLEDSAMYFCASTGGLQGGQPQHFGDGTRLSIL.

The V and J genes are TRBV2 and TRBJ2-7; a weak D match, TRBD2 (6 bases). In germline, CDR1 is SNHLY, CDR2 FYNNEI. Trimming pared 6 bases from V and 3 bases from J, leaving 12 bases between. The CDR3 runs 13 residues. CDR3 coding DNA: TGTGCCAGCAGATGGCAGGGAGGCTACGAGCAGTACTTC. This gives the protein CASRWQGGYEQYF.

In this sample, this clone turned up a few times. V usage is TRBV13 and J usage is TRBJ1-1; 8 nucleotides agree with TRBD1. V was pared by 5 bases and J by 4 bases, with 12 bases of the junction left unmatched. Germline CDR1 PRHDT, CDR2 FYEKMQ (reference sequence). The CDR3 sequence is 16 residues long. DNA for the CDR3: TGTGCCAGCAGCCCCGGACAGGGCTCAGGGGGCACTGAAGCTTTCTTT. Its protein product is CASSPGQGSGGTEAFF.

V is TRBV9 and J is TRBJ2-3, with D possibly TRBD1 on 6 matching bases. CDR1 is SGDLS, CDR2 YYNGEE, per germline. There are 15 residues in the CDR3. Between the trimmed V and J ends, which lost 0 bases and 3 bases, there was a span of 11 bases. The CDR3 spells CASSVGGGRTDTQYF. CDR3 DNA sequence: TGTGCCAGCAGCGTAGGAGGGGGAAGGACAGATACGCAGTATTTT. Together with reference TRBV9 and TRBJ2-3, the CDR3 gives the full variable domain: DSGVTQTPKHLITATGQRVTLRCSPRSGDLSVYWYQQSLDQGLQFLIQYYNGEERAKGNILERFSAQQFPDLHSELNLSSLELGDSALYFCASSVGGGRTDTQYFGPGTRLTVL.

V and J are TRBV28 and TRBJ1-5; D is perhaps TRBD1 (5 bases). The length of the CDR3 is 14 residues. V was trimmed by 3 bases and J by 6 bases, leaving 12 bases between them. Germline values: CDR1 MDHEN, CDR2 SYDVKM. The CDR3 sequence: CASSLGWGGQPQHF. Here the CDR3 DNA reads TGTGCCAGCAGTTTGGGTTGGGGGGGTCAGCCCCAGCATTTT.

CDR3 DNA sequence: TGCGCCAGCAGCCAACCGGGGTCTAGCACAGATACGCAGTATTTT. Translation gives CASSQPGSSTDTQYF. The rearrangement joins TRBV4-1 to TRBJ2-3; possibly TRBD2 for D (5 bases). Trimming removed 2 bases at V and 0 bases at J, with 9 bases between. CDR3 size: 15 residues. Germline V gives CDR1 MGHRA, CDR2 YSYEKL.

The chain combines TRBV6-5 with TRBJ2-2; D remains ambiguous. Trimming cost V 2 bases and J 6 bases, with 16 bases left between them. Per germline, CDR1 MNHEY and CDR2 SVGAGI. This CDR3 has 16 amino acids. In nucleotides, the CDR3 is TGTGCCAGCAGTTACAGTGCTAGTCGTCTCCCCGGGGAGCTGTTTTTT. This encodes CASSYSASRLPGELFF.

The chain couples TRBV5-1 to TRBJ1-3, with unresolved D. Trimming took off 0 bases at V and 4 bases at J, with 14 bases between the two ends. The V gene's germline CDR1 is SGHRS and CDR2 YFSETQ. The CDR3 sequence is 16 residues long. The CDR3 sequence is CASSLDLRGYGNTIYF. The CDR3 bases are TGCGCCAGCAGCTTGGACCTCCGGGGATACGGAAACACCATATATTTT.

The chain recombines TRBV2 with TRBJ2-3, with 9 nucleotides matching TRBD2. CDR3 length: 15 amino acids. Germline V gene data show CDR1 as SNHLY and CDR2 as FYNNEI. The junction had 2 bases not matched to a gene; V was cut back by 2 bases and J by 2 bases. The CDR3: CASSESGGITDTQYF. The CDR3 nucleotides are TGTGCCAGCAGTGAAAGCGGGGGGATCACAGATACGCAGTATTTT.

Only one count was recorded for this clone. The chain couples TRBV28 to TRBJ2-5; tentative D call: TRBD2 (7 bases). The CDR3 covers 13 residues. CDR1 and CDR2 from the germline V gene are MDHEN and SYDVKM. Trimming cost V 3 bases and J 4 bases, with 9 bases left between them. The CDR3 bases are TGTGCCAGCAGTTTCGGGGGGCGAGAGACCCAGTACTTC. This codes for CASSFGGRETQYF.

This clone was seen a few times. The chain employs TRBV5-8 and TRBJ2-4; no definite D call. Per the germline V gene, CDR1 is SGHTS and CDR2 is YDEGEE. The V gene lost 2 bases and the J gene lost 13 bases, with 13 bases spanning the gap. CDR3 size: 12 residues. DNA of the CDR3: TGTGCCAGCAGCTTACCTCCTAGAATACAGTACTTC. Translation gives CASSLPPRIQYF.

This clone was counted a few times. The gene calls are TRBV27 and TRBJ1-5; the match to TRBD1 covers 8 bases. V shed 5 bases and J 0 bases; nucleotides not matched to a gene: 12. Germline V lookup: CDR1 MNHEY, CDR2 SMNVEV (reference sequence). The CDR3 has 18 amino acids. This CDR3 reads CASSQGQAVGGSNQPQHF. CDR3 nucleotides: TGTGCCAGCAGTCAGGGACAGGCGGTGGGGGGTAGCAATCAGCCCCAGCATTTT.

This sequence joins TRBV25-1 and TRBJ1-2; the D gene is possibly TRBD1 (6 bases). Germline CDR1 is MGHDK and CDR2 is SYGVNS. The CDR3 sequence is 14 residues long. V was pared by 2 bases and J by 5 bases, with 12 bases between. This chain's CDR3 is CASSEPGDGYGYTF. In DNA form, the CDR3 reads TGTGCCAGCAGTGAACCAGGGGACGGGTATGGCTACACCTTC.

The V and J genes are TRBV6-5 and TRBJ1-3, with 9 bases aligning to TRBD1. CDR1 MNHEY and CDR2 SVGAGI come from the germline V gene. V lost 6 bases to trimming and J lost 3 bases; unmatched junction nucleotides: 6. This CDR3 region has 15 residues. The chain's CDR3 is CASRRTGGSGNTIYF. In nucleotides, the CDR3 is TGTGCCAGCAGGCGAACAGGGGGCAGTGGAAACACCATATATTTT.

Concerning this clone itself: The junction and the germline gene differ at one end; a read error may be behind it. J is TRBJ1-2 and V is TRBV2, with D unresolved. The germline V gene has CDR1 SNHLY and CDR2 FYNNEI. CDR3 length: 13 residues. The CDR3 bases are TGTGCCAGCAGCGAAGCCGGTCTTTTTGGCTACACCTTC. Translating gives CASSEAGLFGYTF.

The V gene is TRBV6-1, the J gene TRBJ1-2; 10 bases agree with TRBD1. This CDR3 comprises 13 residues. The germline CDR1 and CDR2 sequences are MNHNS and SASEGT. After removal of 6 bases from V and 5 bases from J, the junction contained 3 bases not matched to a gene. The CDR3 DNA reads TGTGCCAGCAGGACAGGGGGCTCGTATGGCTACACCTTC. This codes for CASRTGGSYGYTF.

The chain is built from TRBV7-8 and TRBJ2-6; 11 bases are shared with TRBD1. This CDR3 region has 18 residues. V lost 4 bases, J lost 1 base, and 6 bases stayed unmatched. CDR1 is SGHVS, CDR2 FQNEAQ, per germline. The CDR3 DNA reads TGTGCCAGCAGCTGGACAGGGGGCGCGTTGTCTGGGGCCAACGTCCTGACTTTC. Translating gives CASSWTGGALSGANVLTF.

J is TRBJ1-1 and V is TRBV5-1, with 7 positions matching TRBD1. The CDR3 sequence is 14 residues long. V shed 1 base, J shed 7 bases, and the junction held 7 bases outside the gene matches. In germline, CDR1 is SGHRS, CDR2 YFSETQ. The CDR3 region has the DNA TGCGCCAGCAGCTTGACCAATGGGGACAGTGAAGCTTTCTTT. This encodes CASSLTNGDSEAFF.

This clone showed up just a few times. This sequence joins TRBV27 and TRBJ2-7; D gene unclear. V lost 7 bases to trimming and J lost 8 bases, with 21 bases between them. The CDR3 is 14 residues long. The germline V gene encodes CDR1 MNHEY and CDR2 SMNVEV (reference sequence). This CDR3 reads CASTHPGPDCKQYV. In DNA, the CDR3 is TGTGCCAGCACCCACCCGGGTCCGGATTGTAAGCAGTACGTC.

This chain joins TRBV18 and TRBJ2-3; TRBD2 matches 14 bases. The CDR3 sequence is 17 residues long. Germline CDR1 and CDR2: KGHSH and LQKENI. The J segment lost 6 bases and the V segment lost 3 bases, leaving 8 bases of the junction unmatched. CDR3 region: CASSPRTSGGPSDTQYF. DNA for the CDR3: TGTGCCAGCTCACCTAGGACTAGCGGGGGGCCTTCCGATACGCAGTATTTT.

This clone turned up a few times. The chain combines TRBV12-5 with TRBJ2-1; weak D call: TRBD2 (6 bases). The ends were cut back, 1 base at V and 2 bases at J, with 6 bases in the middle. The CDR3 is 14 amino acids. In germline, CDR1 is LGHNT, CDR2 FRNRAP. The CDR3 here is CASGLGLAYNEQFF. The DNA for the CDR3 is TGTGCTAGTGGTTTGGGACTAGCCTACAATGAGCAGTTCTTC.

This chain connects TRBV7-2 to TRBJ1-2; tentatively, D is TRBD1 (6 bases). This CDR3 comprises 14 residues. V lost 7 bases to trimming and J lost 2 bases, with 14 bases between them. Per germline, CDR1 SGHTA and CDR2 FQGNSA. The CDR3 sequence is CASTRPTGNYGYTF. The CDR3 coding sequence is TGTGCCAGCACCCGCCCCACAGGGAACTATGGCTACACCTTC.

CDR3 amino acids: CASSLTADRFNYGYTF. The CDR3 bases are TGTGCCAGCAGTTTAACGGCGGACAGATTCAACTATGGCTACACCTTC. This chain links TRBV27 with TRBJ1-2, with D perhaps TRBD1 (6 bases). Germline values: CDR1 MNHEY, CDR2 SMNVEV (reference sequence). The CDR3 loop spans 16 amino acids. V dropped 2 bases and J dropped 2 bases, with 15 bases sitting between them.

This clone has more than one count but fewer than ten. This chain connects TRBV4-2 to TRBJ2-1; TRBD1 agrees at 7 bases. Germline V gene data show CDR1 as LGHNA and CDR2 as YNFKEQ. Trimming took 3 bases from V and 9 from J; bases not matched to a gene: 14. There are 16 residues in the CDR3. CDR3 in amino acids: CASSQDRQGFSSEQFF. In nucleotides, the CDR3 is TGTGCCAGCAGCCAGGATCGACAGGGTTTTTCCTCTGAGCAGTTCTTC.

The sample holds a few counts of this clone. V is TRBV12-5 and J is TRBJ1-1; D is possibly TRBD1 (5 bases). V was clipped by 7 bases and J by 4 bases, with 19 bases between them. The CDR3 loop spans 15 amino acids. The germline V gene encodes CDR1 LGHNT and CDR2 FRNRAP. CDR3 coding DNA: TGTGCTAGTGCCGAAATGCGGGGGTGGGGCACTGAAGCTTTCTTT. This encodes CASAEMRGWGTEAFF.

V gene TRBV6-1 combines with J gene TRBJ2-7; 8 bases are a match to TRBD2. This CDR3 has 18 amino acids. The J segment lost 2 bases and the V segment lost 4 bases, leaving 16 bases of the junction unmatched. Germline loops: CDR1 MNHNS, CDR2 SASEGT. CDR3 residues: CASSVQDGTRRAAYEQYF. The CDR3, as DNA: TGTGCCAGCAGTGTCCAGGACGGGACTAGGCGGGCCGCCTACGAGCAGTACTTC.

The chain combines TRBV13 with TRBJ2-1; 13 positions agree with TRBD2. Looked up from germline, CDR1 is PRHDT and CDR2 is FYEKMQ (reference sequence). The V gene end was trimmed by 6 bases and the J gene end by 7 bases; junction bases not matched to a gene: 12. This CDR3 region has 17 residues. The CDR3 region is CASSSGLAGERENEQFF. The CDR3 nucleotides read TGTGCCAGCAGTTCCGGACTAGCGGGGGAGAGAGAGAATGAGCAGTTCTTC.

This clone showed up just a few times. The V gene is TRBV7-6, the J gene TRBJ2-6; maybe TRBD2 (5 bases). This CDR3 is 18 amino acids long. Trimming left V 2 bases short and J 4 bases short, with 18 bases between. Germline CDR1 SGHVS, CDR2 FNYEAQ. DNA for the CDR3: TGTGCCAGCAGCTTATTGGGCCGTAAACTAGAAGGGGCCAACGTCCTGACTTTC. Amino acid sequence: CASSLLGRKLEGANVLTF. The full variable domain, rest sourced from reference TRBV7-6 and TRBJ2-6, is GAGVSQSPRYKVTKRGQDVALRCDPISGHVSLYWYRQALGQGPEFLTYFNYEAQQDKSGLPNDRFSAERPEGSISTLTIQRTEQRDSAMYRCASSLLGRKLEGANVLTFGAGSRLTVL.

The chain uses TRBV2 and TRBJ2-2; 7 positions agree with TRBD1. J lost 1 base, V lost 8 bases, and 4 bases had no gene match. The CDR3 has 14 amino acids. Germline loops: CDR1 SNHLY, CDR2 FYNNEI. The CDR3 is CASRGQMNTGELFF. The CDR3 DNA sequence: TGTGCCAGCCGGGGACAGATGAACACCGGGGAGCTGTTTTTT.

CDR3 residues: CASSILEDSYTF. CDR3 sequence (DNA): TGTGCCAGCAGCATCCTTGAGGACAGCTACACCTTC. V gene TRBV7-9 combines with J gene TRBJ1-2, with D possibly TRBD1 on 5 matching bases. This CDR3 spans 12 amino acids. V was shortened by 5 bases and J by 9 bases, with 13 bases between the two germline ends. Germline values: CDR1 SEHNR, CDR2 FQNEAQ (reference sequence).